This T cell receptor (beta chain) was identified in a study of T cell repertoires in cytomegalovirus infection. Study-wide context: Selected CMV epitopes included recently identified HLA-C-restricted ones as well as well-studied HLA-B-restricted ones. An indication of both CMV infection and matching HLA type came from public TCR beta signatures.

In the case of this clonotype: Antigen specificity is unknown.

TCRdb used MiXCR to reprocess the reads, holding one entry per CDR3 protein. Of some 800,000 distinct CDR3 sequences listed, 30% to 35% are singletons. Sample: cultured CD8+ T cells from PBMCs, taken from culture after CMV antigen stimulation. The TCR originated in a human donor in good health (CMV status not recorded). Some clones in this sample may be carry-over from other donors' samples.

The CDR3: CATSGLGRAQETQYF. The CDR3 coding sequence is TGTGCCACCAGCGGTCTCGGCAGAGCCCAAGAGACCCAGTACTTC. V is TRBV15 and J is TRBJ2-5; D is uncertain. This CDR3 is built from 15 residues. In germline, CDR1 is LNHNV, CDR2 YYDKDF (reference sequence). V shed 5 bases and J shed 1 base, with 14 bases lying between them.